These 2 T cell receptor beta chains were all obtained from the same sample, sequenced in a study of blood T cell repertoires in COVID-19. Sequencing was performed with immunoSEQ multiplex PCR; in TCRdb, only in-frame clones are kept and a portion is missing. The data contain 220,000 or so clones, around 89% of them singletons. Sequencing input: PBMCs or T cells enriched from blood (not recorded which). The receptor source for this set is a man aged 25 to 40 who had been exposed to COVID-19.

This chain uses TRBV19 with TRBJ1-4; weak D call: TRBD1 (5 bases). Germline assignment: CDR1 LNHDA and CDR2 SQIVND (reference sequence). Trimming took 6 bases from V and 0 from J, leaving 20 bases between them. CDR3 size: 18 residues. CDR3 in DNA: TGTGCCAGTAGCCCCATCAGGGAGGCTGTTCCAACTAATGAAAAACTGTTTTTT. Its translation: CASSPIREAVPTNEKLFF.

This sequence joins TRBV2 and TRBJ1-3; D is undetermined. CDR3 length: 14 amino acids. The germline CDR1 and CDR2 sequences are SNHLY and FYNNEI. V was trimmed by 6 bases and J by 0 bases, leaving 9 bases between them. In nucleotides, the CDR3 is TGTGCCAGCAGGGAACGCAGCTCTGGAAACACCATATATTTT. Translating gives CASRERSSGNTIYF.